This T cell receptor (beta chain) emerged from a study of low-dose radiotherapy and immunotherapy resistance in tumors. Across the study: Every 2 weeks, cohort 1 got 0.5 Gy, reaching 6.5 Gy to the planning target volume. Patients received cyclophosphamide 200 mg/m2 intravenously every two weeks, the day before radiation-immunotherapy.

Documented time point: before trial treatment. Tumors of eligible patients were advanced, solid and lacking tumor-infiltrating lymphocytes. First-strand cDNA used TRAV- and TRBV-specific primers, covering alpha and beta chains. Both a constant-region primer and a V-primer adapter served to amplify TCRs across roughly 20 PCR cycles. The mRNA which had been isolated was amplified by in vitro transcription. TCRdb re-called the reads through MiXCR, storing one row per CDR3 protein. The sample holds tens of thousands of distinct CDR3 sequences, 9.4% seen once. Looked up from germline, CDR1 is MDHEN and CDR2 is SYDVKM. The CDR3 covers 14 residues. Trimming removed 4 bases from V and 2 bases from J; junction bases left unmatched: 3. This clonotype was seen many times.

The source was PBMCs, collected before treatment. The source is a male donor with prostate cancer. V and J are TRBV28 and TRBJ2-3; 7 bases fit TRBD1. The DNA for the CDR3 is TGTGCCAGCAGTTCGACAGGGCACACAGATACGCAGTATTTT. Protein product: CASSSTGHTDTQYF.